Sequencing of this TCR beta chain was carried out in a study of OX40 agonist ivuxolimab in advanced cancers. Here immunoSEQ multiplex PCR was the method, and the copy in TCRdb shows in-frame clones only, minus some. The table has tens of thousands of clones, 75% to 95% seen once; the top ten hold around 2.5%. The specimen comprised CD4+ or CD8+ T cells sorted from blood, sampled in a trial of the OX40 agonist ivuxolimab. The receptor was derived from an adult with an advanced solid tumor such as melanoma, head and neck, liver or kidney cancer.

The CDR3 region is CASSASSYEQFF. The CDR3 DNA reads as TGTGCCAGCAGCGCCTCTAGTTATGAGCAGTTCTTC. The chain combines TRBV11-2 with TRBJ2-1; no reliable D call. V lost 5 bases and J 8 bases, leaving 10 bases between the germline ends. The germline V gene has CDR1 SGHAT and CDR2 FQNNGV. The CDR3 is 12 residues long.